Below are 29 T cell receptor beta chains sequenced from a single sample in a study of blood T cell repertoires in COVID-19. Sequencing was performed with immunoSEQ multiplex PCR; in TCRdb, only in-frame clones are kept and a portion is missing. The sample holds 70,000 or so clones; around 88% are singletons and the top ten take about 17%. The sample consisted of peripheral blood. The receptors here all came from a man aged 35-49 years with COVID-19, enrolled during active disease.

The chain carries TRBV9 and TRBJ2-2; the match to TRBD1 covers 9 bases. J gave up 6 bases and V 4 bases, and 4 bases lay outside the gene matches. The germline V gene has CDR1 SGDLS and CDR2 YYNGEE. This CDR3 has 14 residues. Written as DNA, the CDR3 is TGTGCCAGCAGCACGGGACAGGGCTCCGGGGAGCTGTTTTTT. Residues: CASSTGQGSGELFF. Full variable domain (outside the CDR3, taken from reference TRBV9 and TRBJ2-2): DSGVTQTPKHLITATGQRVTLRCSPRSGDLSVYWYQQSLDQGLQFLIQYYNGEERAKGNILERFSAQQFPDLHSELNLSSLELGDSALYFCASSTGQGSGELFFGEGSRLTVL.

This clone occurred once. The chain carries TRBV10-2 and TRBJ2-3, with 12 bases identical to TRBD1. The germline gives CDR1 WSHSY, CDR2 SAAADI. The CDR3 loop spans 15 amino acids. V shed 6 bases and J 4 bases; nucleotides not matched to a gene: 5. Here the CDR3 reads CASSLGTGGSDTQYF. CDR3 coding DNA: TGCGCCAGCAGCCTCGGGACAGGGGGCTCAGATACGCAGTATTTT.

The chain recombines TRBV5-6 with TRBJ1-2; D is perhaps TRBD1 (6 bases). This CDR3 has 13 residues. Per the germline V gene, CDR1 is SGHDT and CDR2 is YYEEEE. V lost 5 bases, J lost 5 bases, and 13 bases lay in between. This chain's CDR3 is CASSIGGRYGYTF. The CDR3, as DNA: TGTGCCAGCAGTATTGGGGGCAGGTATGGCTACACCTTC.

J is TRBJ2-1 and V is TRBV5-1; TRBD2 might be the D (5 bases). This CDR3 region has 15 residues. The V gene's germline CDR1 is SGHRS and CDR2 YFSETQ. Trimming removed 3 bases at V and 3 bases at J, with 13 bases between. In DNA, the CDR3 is TGCGCCAGCAGCTCGTTAGCGAACCACTACAATGAGCAGTTCTTC. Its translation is CASSSLANHYNEQFF.

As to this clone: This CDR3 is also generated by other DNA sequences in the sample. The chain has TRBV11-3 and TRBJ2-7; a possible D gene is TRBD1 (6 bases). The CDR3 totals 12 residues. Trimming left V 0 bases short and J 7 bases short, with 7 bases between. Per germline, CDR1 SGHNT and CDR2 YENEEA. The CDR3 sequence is CASSLDQGEQYF. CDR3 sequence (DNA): TGTGCCAGCAGCTTAGATCAGGGGGAGCAGTACTTC.

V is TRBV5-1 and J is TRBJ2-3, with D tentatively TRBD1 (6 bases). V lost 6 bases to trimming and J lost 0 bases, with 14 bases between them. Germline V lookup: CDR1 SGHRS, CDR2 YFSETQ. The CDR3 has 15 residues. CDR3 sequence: CASNPGQSSTDTQYF. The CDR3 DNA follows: TGCGCCAGCAACCCCGGACAGAGTAGCACAGATACGCAGTATTTT.

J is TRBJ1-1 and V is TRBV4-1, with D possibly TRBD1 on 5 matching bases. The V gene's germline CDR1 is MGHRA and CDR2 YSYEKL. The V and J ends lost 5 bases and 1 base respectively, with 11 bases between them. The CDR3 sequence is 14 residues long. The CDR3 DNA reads TGCGCCAGCAGCGCCAGGGCGAAGAACACTGAAGCTTTCTTT. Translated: CASSARAKNTEAFF.

CDR3 in DNA: TGTGCCAGCAGCTTAGAACAGGGAGTGCGGGGCTACACCTTC. Amino acids: CASSLEQGVRGYTF. The chain couples TRBV7-9 to TRBJ1-2; possible D gene TRBD1, 6 bases. The V gene lost 1 base and the J gene lost 8 bases, with 14 bases spanning the gap. Germline CDR1 and CDR2: SEHNR and FQNEAQ (reference sequence). CDR3 length: 14 residues.

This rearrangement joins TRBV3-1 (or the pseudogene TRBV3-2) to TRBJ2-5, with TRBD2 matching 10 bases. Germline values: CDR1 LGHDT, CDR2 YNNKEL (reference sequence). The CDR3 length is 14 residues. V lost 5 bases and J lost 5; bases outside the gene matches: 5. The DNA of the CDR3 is TGTGCCAGCAGCTCAGCGGGGGGGCTGGAGACCCAGTACTTC. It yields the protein CASSSAGGLETQYF.

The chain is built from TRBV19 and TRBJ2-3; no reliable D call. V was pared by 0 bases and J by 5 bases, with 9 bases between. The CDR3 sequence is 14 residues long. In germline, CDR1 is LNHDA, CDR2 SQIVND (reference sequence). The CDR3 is CASSIDGSGDTQYF. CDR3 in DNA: TGTGCCAGTAGTATAGATGGTAGTGGAGATACGCAGTATTTT. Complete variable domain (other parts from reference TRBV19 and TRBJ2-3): DGGITQSPKYLFRKEGQNVTLSCEQNLNHDAMYWYRQDPGQGLRLIYYSQIVNDFQKGDIAEGYSVSREKKESFPLTVTSAQKNPTAFYLCASSIDGSGDTQYFGPGTRLTVL.

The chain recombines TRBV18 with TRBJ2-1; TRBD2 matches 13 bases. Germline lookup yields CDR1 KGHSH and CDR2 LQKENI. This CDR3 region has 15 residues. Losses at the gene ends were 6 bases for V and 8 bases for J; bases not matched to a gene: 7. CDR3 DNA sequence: TGTGCCAGCTCGCCCGGGACTAGCGGGGCCTATGAGCAGTTCTTC. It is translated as CASSPGTSGAYEQFF.

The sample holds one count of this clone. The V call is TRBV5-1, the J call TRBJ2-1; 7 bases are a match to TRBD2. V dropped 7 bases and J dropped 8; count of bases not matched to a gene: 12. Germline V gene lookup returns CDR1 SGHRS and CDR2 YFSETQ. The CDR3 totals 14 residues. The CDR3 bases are TGCGCCAGCGGCAGGCTAGCGGAAGGGGATGAGCAGTTCTTC. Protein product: CASGRLAEGDEQFF. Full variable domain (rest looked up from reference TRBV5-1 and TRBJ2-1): KAGVTQTPRYLIKTRGQQVTLSCSPISGHRSVSWYQQTPGQGLQFLFEYFSETQRNKGNFPGRFSGRQFSNSRSEMNVSTLELGDSALYLCASGRLAEGDEQFFGPGTRLTVL.

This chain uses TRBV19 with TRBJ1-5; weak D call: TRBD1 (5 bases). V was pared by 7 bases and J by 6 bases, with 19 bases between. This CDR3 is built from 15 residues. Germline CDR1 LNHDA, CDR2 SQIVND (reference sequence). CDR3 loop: CASTSNGEGLQPQHF. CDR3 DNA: TGTGCCAGTACCTCCAATGGGGAGGGGCTTCAGCCCCAGCATTTT.

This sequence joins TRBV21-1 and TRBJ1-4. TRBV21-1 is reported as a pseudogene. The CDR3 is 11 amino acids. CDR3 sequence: CASGHREGLFF. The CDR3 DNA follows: TGTGCCAGCGGGCACAGGGAGGGACTGTTTTTT.

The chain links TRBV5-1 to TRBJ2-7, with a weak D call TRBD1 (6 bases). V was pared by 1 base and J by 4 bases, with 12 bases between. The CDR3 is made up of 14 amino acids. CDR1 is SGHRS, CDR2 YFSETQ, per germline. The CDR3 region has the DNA TGCGCCAGCAGCTTGCGTCAGGGGAAGTACGAGCAGTACTTC. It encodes CASSLRQGKYEQYF.

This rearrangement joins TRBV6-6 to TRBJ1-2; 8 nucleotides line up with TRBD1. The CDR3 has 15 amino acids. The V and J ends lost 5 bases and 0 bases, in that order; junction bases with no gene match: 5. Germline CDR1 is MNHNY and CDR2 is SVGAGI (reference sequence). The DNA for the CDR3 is TGTGCCAGCAGTCCCGGGACAGGAGCTAACTATGGCTACACCTTC. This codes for CASSPGTGANYGYTF.

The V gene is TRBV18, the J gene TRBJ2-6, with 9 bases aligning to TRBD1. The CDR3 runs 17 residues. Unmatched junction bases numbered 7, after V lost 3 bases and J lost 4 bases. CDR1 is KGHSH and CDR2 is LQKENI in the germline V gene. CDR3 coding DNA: TGTGCCAGCTCACCCGCGACAGGGGGTAACGGGGCCAACGTCCTGACTTTC. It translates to CASSPATGGNGANVLTF.

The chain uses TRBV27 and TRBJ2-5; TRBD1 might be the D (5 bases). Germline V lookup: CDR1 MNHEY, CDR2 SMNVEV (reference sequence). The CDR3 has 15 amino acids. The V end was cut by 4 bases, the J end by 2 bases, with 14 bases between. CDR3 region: CASSSYRLRQETQYF. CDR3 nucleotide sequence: TGTGCCAGCAGTTCGTACAGGTTGAGGCAAGAGACCCAGTACTTC.

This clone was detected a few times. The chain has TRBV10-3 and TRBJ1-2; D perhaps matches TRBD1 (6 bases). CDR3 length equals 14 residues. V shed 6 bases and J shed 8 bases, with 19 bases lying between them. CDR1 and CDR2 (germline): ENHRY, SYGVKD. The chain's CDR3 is CAIRPSILQGGYTF. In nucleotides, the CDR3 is TGTGCCATCAGGCCGTCCATTCTACAGGGCGGCTACACCTTC.

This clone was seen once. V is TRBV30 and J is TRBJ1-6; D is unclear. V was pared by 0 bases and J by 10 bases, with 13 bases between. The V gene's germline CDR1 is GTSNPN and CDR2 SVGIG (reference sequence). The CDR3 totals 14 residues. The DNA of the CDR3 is TGTGCCTGGAGTGTACGTCAGGATAGATCACCCCTCCACTTT. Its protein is CAWSVRQDRSPLHF.

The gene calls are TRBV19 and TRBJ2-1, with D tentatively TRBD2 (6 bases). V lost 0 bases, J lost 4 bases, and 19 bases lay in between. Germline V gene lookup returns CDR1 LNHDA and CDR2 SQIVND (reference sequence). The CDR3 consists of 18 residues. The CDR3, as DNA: TGTGCCAGTAGTATAGACTCCCGCTCTATCGGGGGTTACAATGAGCAGTTCTTC. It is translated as CASSIDSRSIGGYNEQFF.

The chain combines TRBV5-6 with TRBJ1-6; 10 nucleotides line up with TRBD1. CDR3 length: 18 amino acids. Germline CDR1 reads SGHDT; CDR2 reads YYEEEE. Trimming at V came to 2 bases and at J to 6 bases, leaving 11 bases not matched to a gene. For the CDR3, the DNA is TGTGCCAGCAGCTTTACCGCCGGGACAGGGGAAGGTAATTCACCCCTCCACTTT. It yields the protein CASSFTAGTGEGNSPLHF.

The CDR3 region is CASLDGKDEQYF. CDR3 DNA: TGTGCCAGCCTCGACGGGAAGGACGAGCAGTACTTC. V and J are TRBV27 and TRBJ2-7; the D gene is possibly TRBD2 (5 bases). V lost 8 bases and J lost 5, with 13 bases in between. This CDR3 spans 12 amino acids. Germline V gene sequence: CDR1 MNHEY, CDR2 SMNVEV (reference sequence).

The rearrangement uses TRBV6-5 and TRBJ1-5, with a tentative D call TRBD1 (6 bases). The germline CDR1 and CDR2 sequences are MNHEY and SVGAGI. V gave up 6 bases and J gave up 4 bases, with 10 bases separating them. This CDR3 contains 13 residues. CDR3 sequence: CASSRTENQPQHF. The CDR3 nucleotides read TGTGCCAGCAGCAGGACAGAGAATCAGCCCCAGCATTTT.

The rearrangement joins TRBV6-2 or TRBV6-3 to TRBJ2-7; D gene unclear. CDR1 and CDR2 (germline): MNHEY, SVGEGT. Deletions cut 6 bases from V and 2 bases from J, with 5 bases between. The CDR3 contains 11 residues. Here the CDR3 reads CASSHTYEQYF. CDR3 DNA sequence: TGTGCCAGCAGCCATACCTACGAGCAGTACTTC.

The CDR3 coding sequence is TGTGCCAGCAGCAAAGTCGTCTCCAGGGGGCTGTGGGGAAACACCATATATTTT. Residues: CASSKVVSRGLWGNTIYF. This chain uses TRBV21-1 with TRBJ1-3; the table's TRBD1 call for D was not verified on the DNA. TRBV21-1 is tagged as a pseudogene. The CDR3 consists of 18 residues.

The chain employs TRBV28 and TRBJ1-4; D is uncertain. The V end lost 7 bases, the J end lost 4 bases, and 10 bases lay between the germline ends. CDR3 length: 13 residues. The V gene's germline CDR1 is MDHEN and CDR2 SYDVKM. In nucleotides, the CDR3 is TGTGCCAGCACGCGCAGCGGTAATGAAAAACTGTTTTTT. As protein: CASTRSGNEKLFF.

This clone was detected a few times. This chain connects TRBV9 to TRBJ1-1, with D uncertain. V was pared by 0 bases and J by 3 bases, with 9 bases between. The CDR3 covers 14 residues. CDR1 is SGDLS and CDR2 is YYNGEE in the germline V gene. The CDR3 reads CASSVGSQDTEAFF. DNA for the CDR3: TGTGCCAGCAGCGTAGGGTCGCAGGACACTGAAGCTTTCTTT. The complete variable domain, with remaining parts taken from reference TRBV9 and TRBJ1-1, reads DSGVTQTPKHLITATGQRVTLRCSPRSGDLSVYWYQQSLDQGLQFLIQYYNGEERAKGNILERFSAQQFPDLHSELNLSSLELGDSALYFCASSVGSQDTEAFFGQGTRLTVV.

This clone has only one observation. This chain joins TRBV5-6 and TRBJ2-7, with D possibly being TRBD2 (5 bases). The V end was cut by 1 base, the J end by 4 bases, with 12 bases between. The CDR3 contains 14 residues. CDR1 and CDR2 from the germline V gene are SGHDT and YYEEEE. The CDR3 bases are TGTGCCAGCAGCTTGCGGGGTTTGGGTTACGAGCAGTACTTC. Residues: CASSLRGLGYEQYF.